This T cell receptor (beta chain) was captured in a study of T-cell memory formation after mild COVID-19. The study's findings and limits: Contracting CD8+ clones were enriched in EMRA, CD4+ mainly in CM and EM.

Comments on this clonotype: The antigen remains unidentified.

With constant-segment primers, 5'RACE yielded cDNA libraries of TCR alpha and TCR beta that carried sample barcodes and UMIs. MiXCR, applied by TCRdb to the 5' RACE reads, yields one record per CDR3 protein. This table holds just under 550,000 distinct CDR3 sequences, around 21% found once. V shed 6 bases and J shed 5 bases, with 13 bases lying between them. The germline V gene encodes CDR1 SEHNR and CDR2 FQNEAQ (reference sequence). The CDR3 has 13 amino acids. The V call is TRBV7-9, the J call TRBJ1-1; the D is unclear. Sequenced sample: PBMCs or a T cell subset sorted from them (not recorded which). This TCR derives from an adult woman who had mild COVID-19 (a few samples of this study predate the infection). Cell type and time point are not known. CDR3 nucleotides: TGTGCCAGCAGTAGTGGAGAGAGAACTGAAGCTTTCTTT. This translates into CASSSGERTEAFF.